This T cell receptor beta chain was obtained from a study of tumor-infiltrating lymphocytes in localized non-small cell lung cancer. General study findings and limits: Tumors had more T cell infiltration than uninvolved lung, per TCRbeta sequencing and CD3 counts.

Comments on this clone: Its antigen is not known.

The protocol was immunoSEQ multiplex PCR, while the TCRdb copy is restricted to in-frame clones and leaves out a portion. This table has thousands of clones, over 65% appearing once. This CDR3 has 14 amino acids. Germline values: CDR1 MDHEN, CDR2 SYDVKM. V lost 1 base to trimming and J lost 3 bases, with 10 bases between them. The chain uses TRBV28 and TRBJ2-7; D is ambiguous. This sequence was found in a human donor with non-small cell lung cancer. Sample: uninvolved lung tissue not adjacent to the tumor. The CDR3, as DNA: TGTGCCAGCAGTTTATTGGCGGAGAACTACGAGCAGTACTTC. It translates to CASSLLAENYEQYF.